These T cell receptor beta chains were read from a single sample in a study of blood T cell repertoires in COVID-19. The data were produced by immunoSEQ multiplex PCR, yet TCRdb's version contains in-frame clones alone and is incomplete. Of about 300,000 clones listed, 75% to 90% are singletons. Sequencing input: peripheral blood. The receptor set was obtained from a man between 40 and 49 years old with acute or convalescent COVID-19. Both conserved end residues are part of each CDR3. D genes are given only for firm matches. Rows give clone size only sometimes, using once, few, many, or a class for an expanded clone.

V gene: TRBV7-6
D gene: TRBD1
J gene: TRBJ2-2
clone size: .
CDR3 DNA: TGTGCCAGCAGCCTTACAGGGGGCATTGACGGGGAGCTGTTTTTT
CDR3 protein: CASSLTGGIDGELFF

V gene: TRBV6-6
D gene: .
J gene: TRBJ1-1
clone size: .
CDR3 DNA: TGTGCCAGCAGTTACGGGTCGCTAGGAGCTTTCTTT
CDR3 protein: CASSYGSLGAFF

V gene: TRBV7-9
D gene: .
J gene: TRBJ1-2
clone size: few
CDR3 DNA: TGTGCCAGCAGCTTGGCAGGTGGCTACACCTTC
CDR3 protein: CASSLAGGYTF

V gene: TRBV27
D gene: .
J gene: TRBJ1-6
clone size: .
CDR3 DNA: TGTGCCAGCAGTTTAAGGCCCGGGGGGAATTCACCCCTCCACTTT
CDR3 protein: CASSLRPGGNSPLHF

V gene: TRBV7-2
D gene: TRBD1
J gene: TRBJ2-3
clone size: .
CDR3 DNA: TGTGCCAGCAGCCGGGACAGGGCGTTAGATACGCAGTATTTT
CDR3 protein: CASSRDRALDTQYF

V gene: TRBV6-6
D gene: TRBD1
J gene: TRBJ1-4
clone size: .
CDR3 DNA: TGTGCCAGCATTGACAGGGGAGCGGCTAATGAAAAACTGTTTTTT
CDR3 protein: CASIDRGAANEKLFF

V gene: TRBV7-8
D gene: .
J gene: TRBJ2-7
clone size: .
CDR3 DNA: TGTGCCAGCAGCTCCACCAGGTACAACTCCTACGAGCAGTACTTC
CDR3 protein: CASSSTRYNSYEQYF

V gene: TRBV28
D gene: .
J gene: TRBJ1-6
clone size: .
CDR3 DNA: TGTGCCAGCAGACCTAGGGGGGGTCGGAATTCACCCCTCCACTTT
CDR3 protein: CASRPRGGRNSPLHF

V gene: TRBV29-1
D gene: .
J gene: TRBJ2-3
clone size: .
CDR3 DNA: TGCAGCGTTGCGAGGCGTTCTAGCACAGATACGCAGTATTTT
CDR3 protein: CSVARRSSTDTQYF

V gene: TRBV10-3
D gene: TRBD1
J gene: TRBJ1-1
clone size: .
CDR3 DNA: TGTGCCATCAGTGAGTCTAACAGGGGGACTGAAGCTTTCTTT
CDR3 protein: CAISESNRGTEAFF

V gene: TRBV3-1/TRBV3-2
D gene: .
J gene: TRBJ2-7
clone size: .
CDR3 DNA: TGTGCCAGCAGCCCTTGGACTGTACCTTACGAGCAGTACTTC
CDR3 protein: CASSPWTVPYEQYF

V gene: TRBV4-1
D gene: .
J gene: TRBJ2-6
clone size: .
CDR3 DNA: TGCGCCAGCAGCCACGACAGTGGGGCCAACGTCCTGACTTTC
CDR3 protein: CASSHDSGANVLTF

V gene: TRBV10-3
D gene: TRBD1
J gene: TRBJ1-1
clone size: .
CDR3 DNA: TGTGCCATCAGTCGATATGGACAGGGGGCGCGGGACACTGAAGCTTTCTTT
CDR3 protein: CAISRYGQGARDTEAFF

V gene: TRBV3-1/TRBV3-2
D gene: TRBD1
J gene: TRBJ1-5
clone size: .
CDR3 DNA: TGTGCCAGCAGCCAAGGGACAGGCCATAATCAGCCCCAGCATTTT
CDR3 protein: CASSQGTGHNQPQHF

V gene: TRBV7-3
D gene: TRBD1
J gene: TRBJ2-3
clone size: .
CDR3 DNA: TGTGCCAGCAGTCGGTACGGGACAGGGGGCCGTGGAGATACGCAGTATTTT
CDR3 protein: CASSRYGTGGRGDTQYF

V gene: TRBV5-1
D gene: TRBD1
J gene: TRBJ2-1
clone size: .
CDR3 DNA: TGCGCCAGCAGCTTGGAAGGCAGGGGGAAACGCAATGAGCAGTTCTTC
CDR3 protein: CASSLEGRGKRNEQFF

V gene: TRBV12-3/TRBV12-4
D gene: .
J gene: TRBJ1-5
clone size: .
CDR3 DNA: TGTGCCAGCAGTTTGAGGTCGGATCAGCCCCAGCATTTT
CDR3 protein: CASSLRSDQPQHF

V gene: TRBV14
D gene: .
J gene: TRBJ1-2
clone size: .
CDR3 DNA: TGTGCCAGCAGCCAAGATATACGGTTATTTGGCTACACCTTC
CDR3 protein: CASSQDIRLFGYTF

V gene: TRBV30
D gene: TRBD1
J gene: TRBJ1-5
clone size: .
CDR3 DNA: TGTGCCTGGAGTAGGGACAGGGATCAGCCCCAGCATTTT
CDR3 protein: CAWSRDRDQPQHF

V gene: TRBV30
D gene: .
J gene: TRBJ1-6
clone size: .
CDR3 DNA: TGTGCCTGGAAGACAGAAACTAATTCACCCCTCCACTTT
CDR3 protein: CAWKTETNSPLHF

V gene: TRBV7-2
D gene: .
J gene: TRBJ2-7
clone size: .
CDR3 DNA: TGTGCCAGCAGCTTAGCGGGCAGGGGATACGAGCAGTACTTC
CDR3 protein: CASSLAGRGYEQYF

V gene: TRBV27
D gene: TRBD2
J gene: TRBJ2-3
clone size: .
CDR3 DNA: TGTGCCAGCAGTTTATTAGGCGGGGGGGACACAGATACGCAGTATTTT
CDR3 protein: CASSLLGGGDTDTQYF

V gene: TRBV7-8
D gene: .
J gene: TRBJ1-3
clone size: .
CDR3 DNA: TGTGCCAGCAGCTTAGTTAGGGGAAGTGGAAACACCATATATTTT
CDR3 protein: CASSLVRGSGNTIYF

V gene: TRBV11-2
D gene: .
J gene: TRBJ2-2
clone size: .
CDR3 DNA: TGTGCCAGCAGCTTAGATCTTGGGCCGACCGGGGAGCTGTTTTTT
CDR3 protein: CASSLDLGPTGELFF

V gene: TRBV30
D gene: .
J gene: TRBJ2-3
clone size: .
CDR3 DNA: TGTGCCCTGGGACTCGTCGGTGGCACAGATACGCAGTATTTT
CDR3 protein: CALGLVGGTDTQYF

V gene: TRBV18
D gene: .
J gene: TRBJ1-2
clone size: .
CDR3 DNA: TGTGCCAGCTCCCTACTTGGGGGGGAGGCTCGTTATGGCTACACCTTC
CDR3 protein: CASSLLGGEARYGYTF

V gene: TRBV10-3
D gene: .
J gene: TRBJ1-5
clone size: once
CDR3 DNA: TGTGCCATCAGTGAGGGCAGCGTTAAGCATTTT
CDR3 protein: CAISEGSVKHF

V gene: TRBV30
D gene: .
J gene: TRBJ1-5
clone size: .
CDR3 DNA: TGTGCCTGGAGTCCCGGGACAAATTATCAGCCCCAGCATTTT
CDR3 protein: CAWSPGTNYQPQHF

V gene: TRBV19
D gene: .
J gene: TRBJ1-5
clone size: .
CDR3 DNA: TGTGCCAGTACCCCGTCTACACCCGGGGTTCAGCCCCAGCATTTT
CDR3 protein: CASTPSTPGVQPQHF

V gene: TRBV18
D gene: .
J gene: TRBJ1-5
clone size: .
CDR3 DNA: TGTGCCAGCTCACCAACGGGCAATCAGCCCCAGCATTTT
CDR3 protein: CASSPTGNQPQHF

V gene: TRBV5-6
D gene: .
J gene: TRBJ2-1
clone size: .
CDR3 DNA: TGTGCCAGCAGCCTAGGGGGGGTCGGCTACAATGAGCAGTTCTTC
CDR3 protein: CASSLGGVGYNEQFF

V gene: TRBV27
D gene: .
J gene: TRBJ1-6
clone size: .
CDR3 DNA: TGTGCCAGCTCGGACAGCTATAATTCACCCCTCCACTTT
CDR3 protein: CASSDSYNSPLHF

V gene: TRBV5-4
D gene: TRBD1
J gene: TRBJ2-7
clone size: .
CDR3 DNA: TGTGCCAGCAGCGTGGGACAGCTGAGCTCCTACGAGCAGTACTTC
CDR3 protein: CASSVGQLSSYEQYF

V gene: TRBV18
D gene: .
J gene: TRBJ2-6
clone size: .
CDR3 DNA: TGTGCCAGCTCACCGCAACAGGACCCCGGGGCCAACGTCCTGACTTTC
CDR3 protein: CASSPQQDPGANVLTF

V gene: TRBV5-4
D gene: .
J gene: TRBJ2-4
clone size: .
CDR3 DNA: TGTGCCAGCAGCCCGGGAGGAGTACAGGGGGGTAACATTCAGTACTTC
CDR3 protein: CASSPGGVQGGNIQYF

V gene: TRBV9
D gene: .
J gene: TRBJ2-1
clone size: .
CDR3 DNA: TGTGCCAGCAGCACACACACCGGGGGGCGGTCGGGGAATGAGCAGTTCTTC
CDR3 protein: CASSTHTGGRSGNEQFF

V gene: TRBV11-2
D gene: TRBD1
J gene: TRBJ1-6
clone size: .
CDR3 DNA: TGTGCCAGCAGCTTAGACAGGGGGCCAAATAATTCACCCCTCCACTTT
CDR3 protein: CASSLDRGPNNSPLHF

V gene: TRBV29-1
D gene: .
J gene: TRBJ1-1
clone size: .
CDR3 DNA: TGCAGCGCCCGAAAATCCGGGGGCACTGAAGCTTTCTTT
CDR3 protein: CSARKSGGTEAFF

V gene: TRBV10-3
D gene: .
J gene: TRBJ1-2
clone size: .
CDR3 DNA: TGTGCCATCATGGGGCAGCCCTATGGCTACACCTTC
CDR3 protein: CAIMGQPYGYTF

V gene: TRBV7-2
D gene: TRBD1
J gene: TRBJ1-3
clone size: .
CDR3 DNA: TGTGCCAGCAGCTTAGCCGGGACAGGGATCGGAAACACCATATATTTT
CDR3 protein: CASSLAGTGIGNTIYF

V gene: TRBV24-1
D gene: .
J gene: TRBJ2-6
clone size: .
CDR3 DNA: TGTGCCACCAGTGCCGGACAGAGTATTAACTCTGGGGCCAACGTCCTGACTTTC
CDR3 protein: CATSAGQSINSGANVLTF

V gene: TRBV10-3
D gene: TRBD2
J gene: TRBJ2-5
clone size: .
CDR3 DNA: TGTGCCATCAGTGGCGGGGCGGGGGGCCTAGCAGAGACCCAGTACTTC
CDR3 protein: CAISGGAGGLAETQYF

V gene: TRBV2
D gene: TRBD1
J gene: TRBJ2-1
clone size: .
CDR3 DNA: TGTGCCAGCAGTGAGGACAGGGGGTCCTACAATGAGCAGTTCTTC
CDR3 protein: CASSEDRGSYNEQFF

V gene: TRBV30
D gene: .
J gene: TRBJ2-7
clone size: .
CDR3 DNA: TGTGCCTGGGAAGGGGCAGGATCATCCTACGAGCAGTACTTC
CDR3 protein: CAWEGAGSSYEQYF

V gene: TRBV24-1
D gene: TRBD1
J gene: TRBJ2-2
clone size: .
CDR3 DNA: TGTGCCACCGCTGGACAGGGTTTTATCGGGGAGCTGTTTTTT
CDR3 protein: CATAGQGFIGELFF

V gene: TRBV19
D gene: .
J gene: TRBJ1-2
clone size: once
CDR3 DNA: TGTGCCAGTAGTACCCTCGTATATGGCTACACCTTC
CDR3 protein: CASSTLVYGYTF

V gene: TRBV5-4
D gene: TRBD1
J gene: TRBJ2-7
clone size: once
CDR3 DNA: TGTGCCAGCAGCAGGGACAGGGCTTACGAGCAGTACTTC
CDR3 protein: CASSRDRAYEQYF

V gene: TRBV5-5
D gene: .
J gene: TRBJ2-3
clone size: .
CDR3 DNA: TGTGCCAGCAGCTTGGCCCCCGTGAGCACAGATACGCAGTATTTT
CDR3 protein: CASSLAPVSTDTQYF

V gene: TRBV10-2
D gene: .
J gene: TRBJ1-2
clone size: .
CDR3 DNA: TGCGCCAGCAGTAGGGACTCTGGACCGGGCTATGGCTACACCTTC
CDR3 protein: CASSRDSGPGYGYTF

V gene: TRBV23-1
D gene: TRBD1
J gene: TRBJ1-2
clone size: .
CDR3 DNA: TGCGCCAGCAGTCAAGGCCAGGGGGGTGGCTATGGCTACACCTTC
CDR3 protein: CASSQGQGGGYGYTF

V gene: TRBV2
D gene: TRBD2
J gene: TRBJ2-5
clone size: .
CDR3 DNA: TGTGCCAGCAGTAACCCGCTAGCGGGGTACGTTCAGACCCAGTACTTC
CDR3 protein: CASSNPLAGYVQTQYF